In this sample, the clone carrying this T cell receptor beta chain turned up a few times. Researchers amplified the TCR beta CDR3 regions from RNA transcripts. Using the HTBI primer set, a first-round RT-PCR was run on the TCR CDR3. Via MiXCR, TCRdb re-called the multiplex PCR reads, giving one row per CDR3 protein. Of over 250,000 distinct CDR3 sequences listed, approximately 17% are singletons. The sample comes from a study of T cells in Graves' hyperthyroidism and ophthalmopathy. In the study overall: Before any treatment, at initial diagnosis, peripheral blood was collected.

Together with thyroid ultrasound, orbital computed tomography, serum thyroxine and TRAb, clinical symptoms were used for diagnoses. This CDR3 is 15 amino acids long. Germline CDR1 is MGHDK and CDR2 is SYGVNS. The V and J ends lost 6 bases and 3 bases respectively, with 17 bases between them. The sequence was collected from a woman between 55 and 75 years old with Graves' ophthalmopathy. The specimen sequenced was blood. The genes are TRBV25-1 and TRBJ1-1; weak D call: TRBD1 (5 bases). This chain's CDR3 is CASRGPGFSYTEAFF. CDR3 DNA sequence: TGTGCCAGCAGGGGGCCGGGGTTTTCTTACACTGAAGCTTTCTTT.